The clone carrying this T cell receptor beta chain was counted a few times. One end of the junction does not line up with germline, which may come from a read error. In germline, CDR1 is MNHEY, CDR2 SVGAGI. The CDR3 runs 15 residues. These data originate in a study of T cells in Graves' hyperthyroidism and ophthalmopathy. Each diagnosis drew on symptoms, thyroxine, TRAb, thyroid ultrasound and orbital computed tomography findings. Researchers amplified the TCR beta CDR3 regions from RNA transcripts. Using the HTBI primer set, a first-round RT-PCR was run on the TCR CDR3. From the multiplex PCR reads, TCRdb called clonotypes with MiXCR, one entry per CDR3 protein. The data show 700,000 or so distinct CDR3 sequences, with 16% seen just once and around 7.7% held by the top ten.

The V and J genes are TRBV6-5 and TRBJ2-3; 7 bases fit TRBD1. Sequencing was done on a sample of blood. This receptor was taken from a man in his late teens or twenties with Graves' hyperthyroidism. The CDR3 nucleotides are TGTGCCAGCAGTGACTCGGACAGGCTCACAGATACGCAGTATTTT. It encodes CASSDSDRLTDTQYF.